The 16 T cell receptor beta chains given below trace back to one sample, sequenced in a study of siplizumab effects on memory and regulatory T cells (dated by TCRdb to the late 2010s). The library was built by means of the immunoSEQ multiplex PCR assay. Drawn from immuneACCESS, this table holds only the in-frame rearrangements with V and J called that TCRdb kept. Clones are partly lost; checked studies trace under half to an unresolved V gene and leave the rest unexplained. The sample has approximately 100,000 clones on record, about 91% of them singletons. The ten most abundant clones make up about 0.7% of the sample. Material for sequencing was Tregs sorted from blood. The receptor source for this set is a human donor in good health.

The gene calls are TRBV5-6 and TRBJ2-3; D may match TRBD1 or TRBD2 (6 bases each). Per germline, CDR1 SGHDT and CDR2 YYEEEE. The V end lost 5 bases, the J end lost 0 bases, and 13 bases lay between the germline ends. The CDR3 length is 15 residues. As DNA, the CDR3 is TGTGCCAGCAGTAGGGGGGAGTGGAGCACAGATACGCAGTATTTT. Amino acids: CASSRGEWSTDTQYF.

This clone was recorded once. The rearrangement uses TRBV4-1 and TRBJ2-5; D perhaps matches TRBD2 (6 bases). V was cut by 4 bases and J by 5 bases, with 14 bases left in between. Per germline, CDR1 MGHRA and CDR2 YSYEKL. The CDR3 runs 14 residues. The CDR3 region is CASSRAGRGETQYF. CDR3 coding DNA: TGCGCCAGCAGCCGGGCTGGCCGGGGGGAGACCCAGTACTTC.

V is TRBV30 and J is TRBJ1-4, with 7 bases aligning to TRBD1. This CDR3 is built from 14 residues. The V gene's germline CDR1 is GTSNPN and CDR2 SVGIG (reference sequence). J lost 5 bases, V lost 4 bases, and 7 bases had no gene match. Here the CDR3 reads CAWNRGSENEKLFF. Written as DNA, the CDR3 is TGTGCCTGGAACAGGGGTTCAGAGAATGAAAAACTGTTTTTT.

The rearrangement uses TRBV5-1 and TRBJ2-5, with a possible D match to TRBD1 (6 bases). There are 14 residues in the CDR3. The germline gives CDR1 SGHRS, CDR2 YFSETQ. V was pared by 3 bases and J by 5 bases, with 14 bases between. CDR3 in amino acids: CASSSGHSKETQYF. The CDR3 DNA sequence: TGCGCCAGCAGCTCGGGACACTCCAAGGAGACCCAGTACTTC.

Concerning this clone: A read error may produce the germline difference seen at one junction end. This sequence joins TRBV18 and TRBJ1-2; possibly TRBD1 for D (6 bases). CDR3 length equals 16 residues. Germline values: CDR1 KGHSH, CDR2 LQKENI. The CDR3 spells CASSPNLTGTKYGYTF. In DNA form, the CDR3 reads TGTGCCAGCTCACCAAATTTAACAGGGACTAAGTATGGCTACACCTTC.

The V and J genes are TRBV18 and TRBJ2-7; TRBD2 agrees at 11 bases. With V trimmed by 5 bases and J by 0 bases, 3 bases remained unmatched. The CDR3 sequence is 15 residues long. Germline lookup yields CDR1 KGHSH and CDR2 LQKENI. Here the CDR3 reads CASSTGTSGSYEQYF. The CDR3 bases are TGTGCCAGCTCAACCGGGACTAGCGGCTCCTACGAGCAGTACTTC.

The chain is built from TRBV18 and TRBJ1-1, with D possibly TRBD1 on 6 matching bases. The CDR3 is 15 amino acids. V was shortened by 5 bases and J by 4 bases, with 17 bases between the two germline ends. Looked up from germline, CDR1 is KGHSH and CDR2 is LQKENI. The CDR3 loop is CASSLGQGMSTEAFF. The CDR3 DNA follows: TGTGCCAGCTCATTAGGGCAGGGGATGAGCACTGAAGCTTTCTTT.

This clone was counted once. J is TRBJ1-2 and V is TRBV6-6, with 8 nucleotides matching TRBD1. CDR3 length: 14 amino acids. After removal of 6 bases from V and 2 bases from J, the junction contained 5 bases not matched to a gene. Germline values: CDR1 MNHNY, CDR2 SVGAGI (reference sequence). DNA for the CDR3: TGTGCCAGCAGCGACAGGGGAACCAACTATGGCTACACCTTC. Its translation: CASSDRGTNYGYTF.

The CDR3 coding sequence is TGCAGCGTTGCTGGGGGACAGGGTGGGTCCGAGCAGTACTTC. Protein sequence: CSVAGGQGGSEQYF. The chain is built from TRBV29-1 and TRBJ2-7, with 9 bases matching TRBD1. This CDR3 spans 14 amino acids. Germline V gene sequence: CDR1 SQVTM, CDR2 ANQGSEA. The V gene end was trimmed by 4 bases and the J gene end by 6 bases; junction bases not matched to a gene: 10.

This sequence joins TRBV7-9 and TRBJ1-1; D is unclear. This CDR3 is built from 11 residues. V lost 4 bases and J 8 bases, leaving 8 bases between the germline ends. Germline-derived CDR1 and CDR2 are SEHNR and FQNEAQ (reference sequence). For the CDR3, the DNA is TGTGCCAGCAGCTCCCCGGGGGAAGCTTTCTTT. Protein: CASSSPGEAFF.

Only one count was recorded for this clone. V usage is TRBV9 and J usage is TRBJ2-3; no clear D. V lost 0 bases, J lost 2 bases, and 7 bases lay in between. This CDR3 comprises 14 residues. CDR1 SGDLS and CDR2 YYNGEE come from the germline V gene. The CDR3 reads CASSVDPFTDTQYF. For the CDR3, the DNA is TGTGCCAGCAGCGTAGATCCCTTCACAGATACGCAGTATTTT.

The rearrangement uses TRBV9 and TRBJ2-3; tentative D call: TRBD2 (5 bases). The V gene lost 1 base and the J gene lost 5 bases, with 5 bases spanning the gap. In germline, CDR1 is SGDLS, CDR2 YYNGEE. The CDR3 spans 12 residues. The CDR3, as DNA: TGTGCCAGCAGCGTACGGGGAGATACGCAGTATTTT. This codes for CASSVRGDTQYF.

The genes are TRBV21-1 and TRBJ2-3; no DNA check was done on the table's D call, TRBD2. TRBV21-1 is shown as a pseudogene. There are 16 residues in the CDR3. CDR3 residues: CASSAVRGLAADTQYF. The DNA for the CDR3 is TGTGCCAGCAGCGCCGTTAGAGGGTTAGCGGCAGATACGCAGTATTTT.

The CDR3 protein is CAWSGGLAGGYTF. CDR3 sequence (DNA): TGTGCCTGGAGTGGGGGCCTCGCGGGGGGCTACACCTTC. The V and J genes are TRBV30 and TRBJ1-2; possibly TRBD1 for D (5 bases). Germline V lookup: CDR1 GTSNPN, CDR2 SVGIG (reference sequence). CDR3 size: 13 residues. V lost 1 base and J lost 8, with 14 bases in between.

DNA of the CDR3: TGCGCCGCCGACAGGGGAAACGGCAATGAGCAGTTCTTC. Encoded protein: CAADRGNGNEQFF. This chain links TRBV10-2 with TRBJ2-1; 8 nucleotides align to TRBD1. V lost 11 bases, J lost 6 bases, and 9 bases stayed unmatched. The V gene's germline CDR1 is WSHSY and CDR2 SAAADI. The CDR3 totals 13 residues.

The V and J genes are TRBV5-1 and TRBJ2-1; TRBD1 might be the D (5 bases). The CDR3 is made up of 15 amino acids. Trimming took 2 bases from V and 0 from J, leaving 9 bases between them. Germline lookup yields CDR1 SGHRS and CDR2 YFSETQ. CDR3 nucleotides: TGCGCCAGCAGCTTACAGGATAGCTCCTACAATGAGCAGTTCTTC. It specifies CASSLQDSSYNEQFF.